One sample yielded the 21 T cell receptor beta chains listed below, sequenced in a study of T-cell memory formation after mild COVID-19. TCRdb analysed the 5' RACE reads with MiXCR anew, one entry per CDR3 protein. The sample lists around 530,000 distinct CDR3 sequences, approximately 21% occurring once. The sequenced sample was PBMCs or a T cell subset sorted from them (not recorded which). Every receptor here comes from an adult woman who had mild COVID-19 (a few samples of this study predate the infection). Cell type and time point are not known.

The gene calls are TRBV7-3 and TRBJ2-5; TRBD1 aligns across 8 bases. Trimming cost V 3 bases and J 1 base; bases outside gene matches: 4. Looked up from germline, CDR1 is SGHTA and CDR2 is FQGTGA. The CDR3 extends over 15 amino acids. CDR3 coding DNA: TGTGCCAGCAGCTTCCAGGGGGCAAGCCAAGAGACCCAGTACTTC. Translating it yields CASSFQGASQETQYF.

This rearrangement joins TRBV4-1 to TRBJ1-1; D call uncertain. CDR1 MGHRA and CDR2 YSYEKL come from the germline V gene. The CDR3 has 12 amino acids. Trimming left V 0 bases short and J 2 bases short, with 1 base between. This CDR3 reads CASSQDNTEAFF. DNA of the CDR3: TGCGCCAGCAGCCAAGATAACACTGAAGCTTTCTTT.

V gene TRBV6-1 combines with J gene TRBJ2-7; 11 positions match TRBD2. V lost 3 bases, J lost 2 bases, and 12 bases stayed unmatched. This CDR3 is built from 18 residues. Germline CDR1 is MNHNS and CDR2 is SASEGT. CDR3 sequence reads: CASSDPWTSGPTTYEQYF. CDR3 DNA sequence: TGTGCCAGCAGTGATCCCTGGACTAGCGGGCCCACGACCTACGAGCAGTACTTC.

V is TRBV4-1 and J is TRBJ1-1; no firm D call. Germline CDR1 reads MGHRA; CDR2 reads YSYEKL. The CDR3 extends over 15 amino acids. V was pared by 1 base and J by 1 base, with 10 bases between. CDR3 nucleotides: TGCGCCAGCAGCCAAGGTGGGTTGGGGAACACTGAAGCTTTCTTT. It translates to CASSQGGLGNTEAFF.

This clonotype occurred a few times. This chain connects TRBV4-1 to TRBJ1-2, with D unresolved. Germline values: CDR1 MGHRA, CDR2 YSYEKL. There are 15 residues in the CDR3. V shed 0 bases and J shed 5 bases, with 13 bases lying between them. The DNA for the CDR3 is TGCGCCAGCAGCCAAGACTCGGGAGTACGATATGGCTACACCTTC. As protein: CASSQDSGVRYGYTF.

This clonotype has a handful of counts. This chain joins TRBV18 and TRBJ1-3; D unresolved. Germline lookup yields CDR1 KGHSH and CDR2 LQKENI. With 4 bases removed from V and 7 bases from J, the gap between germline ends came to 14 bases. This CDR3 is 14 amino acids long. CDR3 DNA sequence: TGTGCCAGCTCACGTTTCGGTCACGACAACACCATATATTTT. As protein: CASSRFGHDNTIYF.

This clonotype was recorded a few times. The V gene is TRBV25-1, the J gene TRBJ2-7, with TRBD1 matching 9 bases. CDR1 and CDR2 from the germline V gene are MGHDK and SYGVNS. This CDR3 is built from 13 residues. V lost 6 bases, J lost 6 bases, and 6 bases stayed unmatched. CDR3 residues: CASRSTGGLEQYF. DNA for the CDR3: TGTGCCAGCAGATCAACAGGGGGCCTCGAGCAGTACTTC.

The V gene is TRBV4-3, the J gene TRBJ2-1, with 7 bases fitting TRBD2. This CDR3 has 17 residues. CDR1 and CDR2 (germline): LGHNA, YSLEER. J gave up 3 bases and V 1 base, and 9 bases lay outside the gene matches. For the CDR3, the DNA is TGCGCCAGCAGCCAAGTCCCCCCTAGCGGCTACTACAATGAGCAGTTCTTC. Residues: CASSQVPPSGYYNEQFF.

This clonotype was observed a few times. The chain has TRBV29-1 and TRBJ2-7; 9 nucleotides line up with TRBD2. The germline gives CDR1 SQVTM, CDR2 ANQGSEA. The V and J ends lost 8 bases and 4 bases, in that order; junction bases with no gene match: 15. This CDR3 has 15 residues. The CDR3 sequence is CSTTTGAGGPYEQYF. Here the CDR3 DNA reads TGCAGCACTACAACCGGAGCGGGAGGTCCTTACGAGCAGTACTTC.

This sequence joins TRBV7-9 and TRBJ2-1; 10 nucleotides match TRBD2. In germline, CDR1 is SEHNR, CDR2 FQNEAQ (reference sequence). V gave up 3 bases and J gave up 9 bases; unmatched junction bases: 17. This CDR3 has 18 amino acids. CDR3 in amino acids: CASSLNWASGSKAGEQFF. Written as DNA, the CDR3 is TGTGCCAGCAGCTTGAATTGGGCTAGCGGGAGTAAGGCCGGTGAGCAGTTCTTC.

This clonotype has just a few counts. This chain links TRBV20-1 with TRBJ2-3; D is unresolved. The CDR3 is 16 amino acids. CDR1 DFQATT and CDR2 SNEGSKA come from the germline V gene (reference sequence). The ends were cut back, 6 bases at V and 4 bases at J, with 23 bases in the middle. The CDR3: CSASNTVSQPADTQYF. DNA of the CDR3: TGCAGTGCGAGCAACACCGTAAGTCAACCTGCAGATACGCAGTATTTT.

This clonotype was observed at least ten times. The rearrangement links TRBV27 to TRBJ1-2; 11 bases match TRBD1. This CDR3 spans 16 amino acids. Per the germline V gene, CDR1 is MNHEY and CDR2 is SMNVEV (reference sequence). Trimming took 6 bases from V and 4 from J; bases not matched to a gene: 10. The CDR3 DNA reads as TGTGCCAGCAGCCCCCGGACAGGGGGCGCCGTCTATGGCTACACCTTC. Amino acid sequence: CASSPRTGGAVYGYTF.

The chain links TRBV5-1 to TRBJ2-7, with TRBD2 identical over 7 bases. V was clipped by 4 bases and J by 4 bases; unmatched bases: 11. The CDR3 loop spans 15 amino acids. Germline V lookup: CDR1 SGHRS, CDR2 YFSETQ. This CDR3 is CASSLPGLGGYEQYF. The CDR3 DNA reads TGCGCCAGCAGCCTGCCGGGACTGGGGGGGTACGAGCAGTACTTC.

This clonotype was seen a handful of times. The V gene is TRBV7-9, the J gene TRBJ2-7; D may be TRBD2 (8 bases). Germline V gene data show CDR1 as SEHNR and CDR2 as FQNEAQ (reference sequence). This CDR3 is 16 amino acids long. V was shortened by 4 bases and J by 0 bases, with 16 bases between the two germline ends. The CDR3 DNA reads TGTGCCAGCAGCTCGGGAGGGGGGACAGCCTCCTACGAGCAGTACTTC. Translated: CASSSGGGTASYEQYF.

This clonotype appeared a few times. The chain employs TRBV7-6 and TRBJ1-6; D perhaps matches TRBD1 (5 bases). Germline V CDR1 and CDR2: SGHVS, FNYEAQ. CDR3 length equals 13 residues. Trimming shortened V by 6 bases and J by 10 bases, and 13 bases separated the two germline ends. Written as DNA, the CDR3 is TGTGCCAGCAGTACCGGGACCGGCTCACCCCTCCACTTT. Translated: CASSTGTGSPLHF.

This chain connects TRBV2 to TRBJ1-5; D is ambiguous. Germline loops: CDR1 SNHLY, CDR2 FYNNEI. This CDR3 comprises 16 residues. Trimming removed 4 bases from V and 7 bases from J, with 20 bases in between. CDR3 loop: CASSVGNSSREQPQHF. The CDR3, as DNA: TGTGCCAGCAGTGTAGGCAACAGCTCCAGAGAACAGCCCCAGCATTTT.

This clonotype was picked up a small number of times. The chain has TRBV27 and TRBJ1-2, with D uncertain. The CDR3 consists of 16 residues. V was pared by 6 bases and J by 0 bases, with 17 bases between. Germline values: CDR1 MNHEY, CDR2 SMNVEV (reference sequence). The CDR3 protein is CASRPRTDQANYGYTF. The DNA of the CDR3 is TGTGCCAGCAGGCCAAGGACTGATCAAGCTAACTATGGCTACACCTTC.

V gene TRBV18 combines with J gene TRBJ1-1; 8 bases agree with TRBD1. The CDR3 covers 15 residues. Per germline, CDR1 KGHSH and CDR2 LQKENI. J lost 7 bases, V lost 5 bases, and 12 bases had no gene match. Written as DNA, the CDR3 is TGTGCCAGCTCAGATAACAGGGGGGCCAGCAATGAAGCTTTCTTT. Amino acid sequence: CASSDNRGASNEAFF.

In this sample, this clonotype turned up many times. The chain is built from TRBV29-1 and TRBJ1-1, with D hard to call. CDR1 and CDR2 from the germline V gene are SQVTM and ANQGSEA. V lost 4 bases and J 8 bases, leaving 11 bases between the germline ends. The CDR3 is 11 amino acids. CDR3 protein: CSVAYGSEAFF. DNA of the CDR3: TGCAGCGTTGCGTATGGGTCAGAAGCTTTCTTT.

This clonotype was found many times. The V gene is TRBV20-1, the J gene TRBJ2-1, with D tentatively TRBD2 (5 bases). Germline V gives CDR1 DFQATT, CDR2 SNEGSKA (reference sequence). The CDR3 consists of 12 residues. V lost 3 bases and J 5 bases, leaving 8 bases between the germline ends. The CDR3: CSASSRDNEQFF. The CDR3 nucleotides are TGCAGTGCTAGCTCGAGGGACAATGAGCAGTTCTTC.

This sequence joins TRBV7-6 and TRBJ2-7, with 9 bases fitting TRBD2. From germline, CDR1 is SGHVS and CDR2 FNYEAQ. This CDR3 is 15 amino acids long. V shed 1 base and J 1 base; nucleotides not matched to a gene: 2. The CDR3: CASSLDAGGSYEQYF. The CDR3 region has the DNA TGTGCCAGCAGCTTAGACGCGGGAGGGTCCTACGAGCAGTACTTC.